This T cell receptor (beta chain) was sequenced during a study of CD8+ T cells in alopecia areata. The treatment denotes: oral pan-JAK inhibitor, 5-10 mg twice daily. Extracted from the samples, RNA was reverse transcribed into cDNA to serve as the sequencing template. The repertoire was sequenced with immunoSEQ multiplex PCR; TCRdb's copy has only in-frame clones and lacks some. This sample has around 190,000 clones, with about three fifths found just once. In germline, CDR1 is MDHEN, CDR2 SYDVKM. Between the trimmed V and J ends, which lost 3 bases and 0 bases, there was a span of 15 bases. CDR3 length: 16 amino acids.

This clonotype originated in a human donor with alopecia areata. This chain uses TRBV28 with TRBJ2-7; D is unclear. This material consisted of CD4+ T cells sorted from blood, taken around week 49, from a patient treated with tofacitinib. The CDR3 sequence is CASSFAEDLFSYEQYF. The DNA of the CDR3 is TGTGCCAGCAGTTTTGCCGAGGATCTCTTCTCCTACGAGCAGTACTTC.